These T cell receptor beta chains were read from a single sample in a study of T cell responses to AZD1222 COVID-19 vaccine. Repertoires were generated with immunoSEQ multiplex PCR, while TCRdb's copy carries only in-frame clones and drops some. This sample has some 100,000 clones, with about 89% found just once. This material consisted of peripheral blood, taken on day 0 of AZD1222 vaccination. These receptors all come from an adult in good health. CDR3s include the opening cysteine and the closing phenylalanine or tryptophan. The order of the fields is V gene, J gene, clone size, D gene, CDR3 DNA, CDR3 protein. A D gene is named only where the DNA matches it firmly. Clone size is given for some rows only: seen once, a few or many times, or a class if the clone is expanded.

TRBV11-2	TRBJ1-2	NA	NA	TGTGCCAGCAGCTTAGGTGTCCCGCGTCCTGGCTACACCTTC	CASSLGVPRPGYTF
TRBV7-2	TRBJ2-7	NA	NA	TGTGCCAGCAGTGGGAGGGGGGGCTGGTACGAGCAGTACTTC	CASSGRGGWYEQYF
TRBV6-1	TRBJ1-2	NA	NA	TGTGCCAGCAGTGAAGGTAGAAACTATGGCTACACCTTC	CASSEGRNYGYTF
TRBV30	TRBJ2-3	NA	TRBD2	TGTGCCTGGAGCGCTAGCGGTATAATCACAGATACGCAGTATTTT	CAWSASGIITDTQYF
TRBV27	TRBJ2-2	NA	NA	TGTGCCAGCAGGGCCTTTTCGAACACCGGGGAGCTGTTTTTT	CASRAFSNTGELFF
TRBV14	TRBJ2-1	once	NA	TGTGCCAGCAGCCACACAGGGAGATTTCAGTTCTTC	CASSHTGRFQFF
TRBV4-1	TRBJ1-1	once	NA	TGCGCCAGCAGCCAAGATCGTTCCGGGGACACTGAAGCTTTCTTT	CASSQDRSGDTEAFF
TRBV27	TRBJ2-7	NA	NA	TGTGCCAGCAGCTCCGGGACGGCTCCCTACGAGCAGTACTTC	CASSSGTAPYEQYF
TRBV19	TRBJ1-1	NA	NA	TGTGCCAGTAGTATTCGGCTGGGGACTGAAGCTTTCTTT	CASSIRLGTEAFF
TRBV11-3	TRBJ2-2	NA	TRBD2	TGTGCCAGCAGCCCATCTAGCGGGGGGGCCTTCACCGGGGAGCTGTTTTTT	CASSPSSGGAFTGELFF
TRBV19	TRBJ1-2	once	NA	TGTGCCAGTAAGGGGAGGGGGTTAGGCTACACCTTC	CASKGRGLGYTF
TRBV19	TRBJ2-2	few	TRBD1	TGTGCCAGTAGGCGAACAGGGGGAACCGGGGAGCTGTTTTTT	CASRRTGGTGELFF
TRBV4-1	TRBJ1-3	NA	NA	TGCGCCAGCAGCCAAACCACCGACATATACTCTGGAAACACCATATATTTT	CASSQTTDIYSGNTIYF
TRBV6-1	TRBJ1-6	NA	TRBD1	TGTGCCAGCAGTGACCCGGGACAGGGGGCGCCGAGCTCCTATAATTCACCCCTCCACTTT	CASSDPGQGAPSSYNSPLHF
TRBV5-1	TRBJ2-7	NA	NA	TGCGCCGTCTTCGAGATCGGCGGGTGCTCCTACGAGCAGTACTTC	CAVFEIGGCSYEQYF
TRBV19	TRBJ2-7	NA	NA	TGTGCCAGTAGTTCTGAGTCGGTATTGACCTACGAGCAGTACTTC	CASSSESVLTYEQYF
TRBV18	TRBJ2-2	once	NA	TGTGCCAGCTCACCACCGGTCAGGGCCCCCGGGGAGCTGTTTTTT	CASSPPVRAPGELFF
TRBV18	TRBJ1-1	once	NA	TGTGCCAGCTCACCTTCGCAGCTGAACACTGAAGCTTTCTTT	CASSPSQLNTEAFF
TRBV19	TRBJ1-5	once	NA	TGTGCCAGTAGTATAGCCCAACCCAGTAGCAATCAGCCCCAGCATTTT	CASSIAQPSSNQPQHF
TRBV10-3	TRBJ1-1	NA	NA	TGTGCCATCAGTGAGCGGCTCCAGGGTAACACTGAAGCTTTCTTT	CAISERLQGNTEAFF
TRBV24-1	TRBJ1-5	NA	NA	TGTGCCACCAGTTCTGGGGTTAGCAATCAGCCCCAGCATTTT	CATSSGVSNQPQHF
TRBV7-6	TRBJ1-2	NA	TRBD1	TGTGCCAGCAGCTTAGCTCAGGGGGCTAGCTATGGCTACACCTTC	CASSLAQGASYGYTF
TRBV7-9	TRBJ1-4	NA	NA	TGTGCCAGCAGCTTAGTATCCGGGGGAGGAAAACTGTTTTTT	CASSLVSGGGKLFF
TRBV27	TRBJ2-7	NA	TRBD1	TGTGCCAGCAGGGTGGGCAGGGGGCAATACGAGCAGTACTTC	CASRVGRGQYEQYF
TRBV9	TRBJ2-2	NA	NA	TGTGCCAGCAGCCCCGGAACTAACACCGGGGAGCTGTTTTTT	CASSPGTNTGELFF
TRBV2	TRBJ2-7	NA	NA	TGTGCCAGCAGCGGGACCAGAAACTACGAGCAGTACTTC	CASSGTRNYEQYF
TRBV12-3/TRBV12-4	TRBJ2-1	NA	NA	TGTGCCAGCAGTGGACTGCGCTACAATGAGCAGTTCTTC	CASSGLRYNEQFF
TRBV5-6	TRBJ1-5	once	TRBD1	TGTGCCAGCAGCTCCCTGGACAGGGATGGGCAGCCCCAGCATTTT	CASSSLDRDGQPQHF
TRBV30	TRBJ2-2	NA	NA	TGTGCCTGGAGGCCTCGTGGCAGGGTGTACACCGGGGAGCTGTTTTTT	CAWRPRGRVYTGELFF
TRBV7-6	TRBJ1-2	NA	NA	TGTGCCAGCAGCTTAGCGTCCGACGGCTATGGCTACACCTTC	CASSLASDGYGYTF
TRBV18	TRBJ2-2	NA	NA	TGTGCCAGCTCACCACGGCCAGGGTCGAACACCGGGGAGCTGTTTTTT	CASSPRPGSNTGELFF
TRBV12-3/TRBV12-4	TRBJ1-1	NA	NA	TGTGCCAGCAATCCAGGAAACACTGAAGCTTTCTTT	CASNPGNTEAFF
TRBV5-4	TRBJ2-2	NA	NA	TGTGCCAGCAGCGCAAACCGGGACAACTGGGAGCTGTTTTTT	CASSANRDNWELFF
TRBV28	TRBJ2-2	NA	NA	TGTGCCAGCAGTCCCCCCCCGGGGAACACCGGGGAGCTGTTTTTT	CASSPPPGNTGELFF
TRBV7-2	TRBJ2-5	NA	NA	TGTGCCAGCAGCTTAGGCCAGGGTCAAGAGACCCAGTACTTC	CASSLGQGQETQYF
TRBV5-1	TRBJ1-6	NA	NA	TGCGCCAGCAGCCCTCAGGGGAGCTCCTATAATTCACCCCTCCACTTT	CASSPQGSSYNSPLHF
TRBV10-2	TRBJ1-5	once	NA	TGCGCCAGCAGCAGGGACGGGGAGAGCAATCAGCCCCAGCATTTT	CASSRDGESNQPQHF
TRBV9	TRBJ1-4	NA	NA	TGTGCCAGCAGCGTAGCAGGGGATGAAAAACTGTTTTTT	CASSVAGDEKLFF
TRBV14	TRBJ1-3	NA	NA	TGTGCCAGCAGCCCTCGACCTAGCTCTGGAAACACCATATATTTT	CASSPRPSSGNTIYF
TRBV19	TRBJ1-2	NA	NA	TGTGCCAGTAGTCGTAGCCGATATGGCTACACCTTC	CASSRSRYGYTF
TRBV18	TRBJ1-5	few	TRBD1	TGTGCCAGCTCACGAGGACAGGGGAGAGATCAGCCCCAGCATTTT	CASSRGQGRDQPQHF
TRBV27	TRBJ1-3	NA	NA	TGTGCCAGCAGTCCCAACGTTGGCACTGGAAACACCATATATTTT	CASSPNVGTGNTIYF
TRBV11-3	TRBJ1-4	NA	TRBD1	TGTGCCAGCAGCACCGACAGGGGAGGTGAAAAACTGTTTTTT	CASSTDRGGEKLFF
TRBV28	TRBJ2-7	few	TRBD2	TGTGCCAGCAGACCTAGCGGGACCTCCTACGAGCAGTACTTC	CASRPSGTSYEQYF
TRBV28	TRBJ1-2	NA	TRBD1	TGTGCCTCCGGGACAGGGGAGGTAAACTATGGCTACACCTTC	CASGTGEVNYGYTF
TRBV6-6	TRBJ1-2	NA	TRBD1	TGTGCCAGCCGAGGGGACAGGGGCGGCGGCTACACCTTC	CASRGDRGGGYTF
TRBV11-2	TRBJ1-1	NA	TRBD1	TGTGCCAGCAGCTTATCAGGGGACAGAATTGAAGCTTTCTTT	CASSLSGDRIEAFF
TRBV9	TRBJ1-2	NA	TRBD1	TGTGCCAGCAGCGTAGGGGACAGGGACCATGGCTACACCTTC	CASSVGDRDHGYTF